This passage covers 26 T cell receptor beta chains from one sample sequenced in a study of cytomegalovirus exposure and HLA in healthy donors. Primers included in the PCR were 60 Vbeta and 13 Jbeta primers. The assay was immunoSEQ multiplex PCR, and TCRdb's table has in-frame clones only and misses some. The sample yields roughly 100,000 clones, roughly 80% seen once. Sequencing was carried out using PBMCs. These receptors all stem from a man in his forties in good health and CMV-seronegative.

Turning to this clone: At one end the junction does not follow the germline gene, possibly because of a read error. This sequence joins TRBV7-3 and TRBJ1-6; a possible D gene is TRBD1 (5 bases). Germline-derived CDR1 and CDR2 are SGHTA and FQGTGA. This CDR3 has 15 amino acids. The CDR3 loop reads CSSSLSGQGDSPLHF. The CDR3, as DNA: TGTTCCAGCAGCTTAAGTGGGCAGGGTGATTCACCCCTCCACTTT.

The gene calls are TRBV6-6 and TRBJ1-5; D is unresolved. CDR3 length: 15 residues. Germline values: CDR1 MNHNY, CDR2 SVGAGI (reference sequence). The ends were cut back, 2 bases at V and 0 bases at J, with 8 bases in the middle. CDR3 in DNA: TGTGCCAGCAGTTACGGAGGGAATAGCAATCAGCCCCAGCATTTT. Translated: CASSYGGNSNQPQHF.

The chain carries TRBV2 and TRBJ2-2; D may be TRBD2 (6 bases). V gave up 6 bases and J gave up 5 bases, with 19 bases separating them. The CDR3 is made up of 16 amino acids. Germline V lookup: CDR1 SNHLY, CDR2 FYNNEI. In nucleotides, the CDR3 is TGTGCCAGCAGGGGGGGTCTTTTGTCGAGGACCGGGGAGCTGTTTTTT. Its protein product is CASRGGLLSRTGELFF.

V is TRBV27 and J is TRBJ1-4; 10 nucleotides line up with TRBD1. The CDR3 runs to 14 residues. Trimming at V came to 6 bases and at J to 7 bases, leaving 5 bases not matched to a gene. Germline V lookup: CDR1 MNHEY, CDR2 SMNVEV (reference sequence). The CDR3, as DNA: TGTGCCAGCAGCTCGACAGGGGGCACTGAAAAACTGTTTTTT. It is translated as CASSSTGGTEKLFF.

This clone came up a few times. V gene TRBV9 combines with J gene TRBJ2-2, with 9 bases that match TRBD1. This CDR3 spans 15 amino acids. Losses at the gene ends were 4 bases for V and 5 bases for J; bases not matched to a gene: 6. CDR1 is SGDLS, CDR2 YYNGEE, per germline. Written as DNA, the CDR3 is TGTGCCAGCAGCTTCCTGACAGGGGGGACCGGGGAGCTGTTTTTT. Translation: CASSFLTGGTGELFF.

The CDR3 region is CASSIAEGLSYEQYF. In nucleotides, the CDR3 is TGTGCCAGTAGTATCGCGGAGGGCCTTTCCTACGAGCAGTACTTC. The chain is built from TRBV19 and TRBJ2-7; tentatively, D is TRBD2 (6 bases). Per germline, CDR1 LNHDA and CDR2 SQIVND (reference sequence). CDR3 size: 15 residues. Trimming cost V 3 bases and J 1 base, with 13 bases left between them.

This sequence joins TRBV5-1 and TRBJ1-1; D is undetermined. CDR3 length equals 16 residues. Per the germline V gene, CDR1 is SGHRS and CDR2 is YFSETQ. V was pared by 0 bases and J by 3 bases, with 15 bases between. The CDR3 nucleotides are TGCGCCAGCAGCTTGGTTACGGGGAGTGCGGACACTGAAGCTTTCTTT. It yields the protein CASSLVTGSADTEAFF. The variable domain in full, with the rest retrieved from reference TRBV5-1 and TRBJ1-1, is KAGVTQTPRYLIKTRGQQVTLSCSPISGHRSVSWYQQTPGQGLQFLFEYFSETQRNKGNFPGRFSGRQFSNSRSEMNVSTLELGDSALYLCASSLVTGSADTEAFFGQGTRLTVV.

This clone is categorized as medium-sized (0.01 to 0.1%). J is TRBJ1-5 and V is TRBV6-6; D unclear. This CDR3 has 15 residues. Trimming removed 10 bases from V and 0 bases from J, with 16 bases in between. Germline CDR1 is MNHNY and CDR2 is SVGAGI (reference sequence). The CDR3 here is CAITPSAASNQPQHF. DNA for the CDR3: TGTGCCATCACACCGTCCGCCGCTAGCAATCAGCCCCAGCATTTT.

The V gene is TRBV5-1, the J gene TRBJ1-1, with a weak D call TRBD1 (6 bases). This CDR3 has 17 residues. The germline V gene encodes CDR1 SGHRS and CDR2 YFSETQ. With 3 bases removed from V and 2 bases from J, the gap between germline ends came to 20 bases. For the CDR3, the DNA is TGCGCCAGCAGCTGGGTCCCACAGGGAGGGTTTAACACTGAAGCTTTCTTT. Its translation: CASSWVPQGGFNTEAFF.

The genes are TRBV5-1 and TRBJ2-7, with 8 nucleotides matching TRBD2. The CDR3 runs to 16 residues. Germline CDR1 SGHRS, CDR2 YFSETQ. The V gene end was trimmed by 4 bases and the J gene end by 3 bases; junction bases not matched to a gene: 12. CDR3 region: CASSREGLDVFYEQYF. CDR3 coding DNA: TGCGCCAGCAGCAGAGAGGGACTAGACGTTTTCTACGAGCAGTACTTC.

The V and J genes are TRBV27 and TRBJ2-2, with no clear D. The CDR3 is 9 residues long. V shed 10 bases and J shed 5 bases, with 2 bases lying between them. Germline CDR1 reads MNHEY; CDR2 reads SMNVEV (reference sequence). The CDR3 DNA sequence: TGTGCCATAACCGGGGAGCTGTTTTTT. This encodes CAITGELFF.

This sequence joins TRBV2 and TRBJ2-3; 7 bases are shared with TRBD2. V was pared by 5 bases and J by 2 bases, with 7 bases of the junction left unmatched. The V gene's germline CDR1 is SNHLY and CDR2 FYNNEI. CDR3 length equals 15 residues. Written as DNA, the CDR3 is TGTGCCAGCAGTCTGGTAGCGGGCTTCACAGATACGCAGTATTTT. It is translated as CASSLVAGFTDTQYF.

J is TRBJ1-5 and V is TRBV28; tentatively, D is TRBD1 (5 bases). Trimming took off 5 bases at V and 4 bases at J, with 18 bases between the two ends. Germline CDR1 MDHEN, CDR2 SYDVKM. This CDR3 has 16 residues. The CDR3 is CASSPLWAGLNQPQHF. The CDR3 region has the DNA TGTGCCAGCAGTCCGCTCTGGGCAGGGCTTAATCAGCCCCAGCATTTT.

This clone appeared a single time. Other DNA variants within this sample encode the same CDR3. The rearrangement links TRBV6-4 to TRBJ2-1; 11 nucleotides match TRBD2. CDR1 is MRHNA and CDR2 is SNTAGT in the germline V gene. V was pared by 6 bases and J by 6 bases, with 7 bases of the junction left unmatched. The CDR3 has 15 amino acids. CDR3 DNA sequence: TGTGCCAGCAGCCGTAGCGGGGGGGTTCCCAATGAGCAGTTCTTC. It translates to CASSRSGGVPNEQFF.

The chain uses TRBV18 and TRBJ2-5, with 7 nucleotides matching TRBD1. Trimming at V came to 8 bases and at J to 3 bases, leaving 6 bases not matched to a gene. The CDR3 is made up of 13 amino acids. The germline V gene encodes CDR1 KGHSH and CDR2 LQKENI. CDR3: CASRTGTEETQYF. The CDR3 region has the DNA TGTGCCAGCCGTACCGGGACAGAAGAGACCCAGTACTTC.

The V and J genes are TRBV27 and TRBJ2-3; D call uncertain. The CDR3 covers 13 residues. Germline V lookup: CDR1 MNHEY, CDR2 SMNVEV (reference sequence). Trimming shortened V by 7 bases and J by 1 base, and 9 bases separated the two germline ends. The CDR3 protein is CASIKSGTDTQYF. CDR3 bases: TGTGCCAGCATTAAATCCGGCACAGATACGCAGTATTTT.

V gene TRBV19 combines with J gene TRBJ2-7; 7 nucleotides line up with TRBD2. The CDR3 is made up of 13 amino acids. Germline loops: CDR1 LNHDA, CDR2 SQIVND (reference sequence). Germline trimming cut 9 bases from V and 6 bases from J; bases unmatched to any gene: 11. The CDR3 DNA is TGTGCCAGATCCAGGGAGGGACGGGGCGAGCAGTACTTC. Its translation is CARSREGRGEQYF.

The V call is TRBV10-1, the J call TRBJ2-3, with TRBD2 matching over 9 bases. Unmatched junction bases numbered 10, after V lost 3 bases and J lost 3 bases. Germline V gives CDR1 WNHNN, CDR2 SYGVQD (reference sequence). The CDR3 consists of 17 residues. The CDR3 reads CASSEVGSGSVTDTQYF. CDR3 bases: TGCGCCAGCAGTGAAGTCGGTAGCGGGAGTGTGACAGATACGCAGTATTTT.

The V call is TRBV7-2, the J call TRBJ2-7; 10 nucleotides agree with TRBD1. This CDR3 is built from 14 residues. CDR1 and CDR2 from the germline V gene are SGHTA and FQGNSA. Trimming removed 3 bases from V and 5 bases from J; junction bases left unmatched: 4. CDR3 protein: CASSLRDRGNEQYF. The CDR3 DNA follows: TGTGCCAGCAGCTTGCGGGACAGGGGTAACGAGCAGTACTTC.

CDR3 residues: CASTRDSRIEKLFF. Written as DNA, the CDR3 is TGTGCCAGCACCAGGGACAGTAGAATTGAAAAACTGTTTTTT. The V call is TRBV6-5, the J call TRBJ1-4, with 7 bases aligning to TRBD1. The J segment lost 7 bases and the V segment lost 7 bases, leaving 9 bases of the junction unmatched. The germline gives CDR1 MNHEY, CDR2 SVGAGI. CDR3 length: 14 amino acids.

The CDR3 here is CASSPPSQGGTGELFF. CDR3 DNA: TGTGCCAGCAGCCCCCCGTCTCAGGGGGGCACCGGGGAGCTGTTTTTT. V gene TRBV27 combines with J gene TRBJ2-2, with a tentative D call TRBD1 (7 bases). This CDR3 is 16 amino acids long. V gave up 6 bases and J gave up 4 bases, with 18 bases separating them. The germline gives CDR1 MNHEY, CDR2 SMNVEV (reference sequence).

This sequence joins TRBV9 and TRBJ2-3; D is uncertain. The V and J ends lost 4 bases and 1 base respectively, with 7 bases between them. The CDR3 spans 13 residues. Looked up from germline, CDR1 is SGDLS and CDR2 is YYNGEE. This CDR3 is CASSSPGTDTQYF. The DNA of the CDR3 is TGTGCCAGCAGCAGCCCTGGCACAGATACGCAGTATTTT.

This clone was seen a single time. V usage is TRBV27 and J usage is TRBJ2-2; no clear D. The ends were cut back, 4 bases at V and 2 bases at J, with 2 bases in the middle. CDR3 length: 12 residues. CDR1 is MNHEY and CDR2 is SMNVEV in the germline V gene (reference sequence). CDR3 DNA sequence: TGTGCCAGCAGTTCAAACACCGGGGAGCTGTTTTTT. Translated: CASSSNTGELFF.

This sequence joins TRBV7-9 and TRBJ2-2; 11 nucleotides align to TRBD2. The CDR3 is 17 residues long. Germline V CDR1 and CDR2: SEHNR, FQNEAQ (reference sequence). Germline trimming cut 5 bases from V and 1 base from J; bases unmatched to any gene: 6. The CDR3 DNA reads TGTGCCAGCAGCGGAAGAACTAGCGGGGGGAACACCGGGGAGCTGTTTTTT. Protein: CASSGRTSGGNTGELFF.

The rearrangement uses TRBV4-1 and TRBJ2-6; 7 bases align to TRBD2. After removal of 1 base from V and 1 base from J, the junction contained 4 bases not matched to a gene. This CDR3 comprises 17 residues. Germline V gene sequence: CDR1 MGHRA, CDR2 YSYEKL. The CDR3 spells CASSQGGAGSGANVLTF. CDR3 nucleotide sequence: TGCGCCAGCAGCCAAGGGGGAGCGGGGTCTGGGGCCAACGTCCTGACTTTC.

This clone was detected only a few times. In the same sample, other DNA sequences code for this CDR3. The chain joins TRBV5-4 to TRBJ2-7; 7 bases align to TRBD2. J gave up 1 base and V 4 bases, and 5 bases lay outside the gene matches. CDR1 and CDR2 (germline): SGHNT, YYREEE (reference sequence). CDR3 size: 14 residues. This CDR3 is CASSPSAGSYEQYF. CDR3 DNA: TGTGCCAGCAGCCCCTCAGCGGGGTCCTACGAGCAGTACTTC.